The clone carrying this T cell receptor beta chain was seen at least ten times. The data were taken from a study of T-cell reconstitution after alpha-beta-depleted transplantation in children. TCRbeta library preparation incorporated unique molecular identifiers. Each CDR3 protein gets one entry after TCRdb re-called the PCR reads with MiXCR. This sample has roughly 89,000 distinct CDR3 sequences, with 12% found just once. This CDR3 has 14 residues. Germline V gene sequence: CDR1 DFQATT, CDR2 SNEGSKA (reference sequence). Trimming cost V 0 bases and J 8 bases, with 14 bases left between them. Sequenced here: PBMCs from the stem cell graft donor, sampled from the stem cell graft. This TCR derives from a human donor who donated a stem cell graft to a child with inherited bone marrow failure. The rearrangement uses TRBV20-1 and TRBJ2-1; D uncertain. The CDR3 bases are TGCAGTGCTAGAGATGGTCGGGTAGTCGATGAGCAGTTCTTC. It codes for CSARDGRVVDEQFF.